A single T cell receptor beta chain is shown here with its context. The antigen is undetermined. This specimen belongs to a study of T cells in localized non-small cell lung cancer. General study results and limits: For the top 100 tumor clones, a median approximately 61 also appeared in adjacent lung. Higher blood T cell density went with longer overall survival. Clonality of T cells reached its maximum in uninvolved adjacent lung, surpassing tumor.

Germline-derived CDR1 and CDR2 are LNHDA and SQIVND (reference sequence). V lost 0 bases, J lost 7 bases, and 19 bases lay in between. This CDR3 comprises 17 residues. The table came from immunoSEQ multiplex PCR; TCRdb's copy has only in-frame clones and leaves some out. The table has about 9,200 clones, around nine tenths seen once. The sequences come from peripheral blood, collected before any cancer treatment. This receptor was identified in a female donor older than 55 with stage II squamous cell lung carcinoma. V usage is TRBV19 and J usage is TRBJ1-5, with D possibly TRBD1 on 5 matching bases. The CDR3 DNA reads TGTGCCAGTAGTATAGATCTCGGATTTCAGGGAGTACAGCCCCAGCATTTT. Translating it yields CASSIDLGFQGVQPQHF.